The rows below give T cell receptor beta chains drawn from one sample of a study of CD8+ T cells in alopecia areata. Sequenced by immunoSEQ multiplex PCR; TCRdb stores in-frame clones only, minus some. This table holds 100,000 to 150,000 clones, more than 30% found once. Material for sequencing was CD4+ T cells sorted from blood. The receptor source for this set is a human donor with alopecia areata. Each CDR3 is given with its conserved first and last residue. The D gene is left open where the match is weak. The listing skips clone size in some rows; elsewhere it reads once, few, many or a size class.

CDR3 | D | size | J | V
CASRVGPSNQPQHF | - | few | TRBJ1-5 | TRBV6-5
CSVVFNKPSSGANVLTF | - | - | TRBJ2-6 | TRBV29-1
CASQRGRGNTGELFF | TRBD2 | - | TRBJ2-2 | TRBV2
CASSRPGDAPEAFF | - | - | TRBJ1-1 | TRBV7-2
CASSLGTGGHTGELFF | TRBD1 | - | TRBJ2-2 | TRBV11-1
CASSERSGANVLTF | - | few | TRBJ2-6 | TRBV5-1
CSVDRGGLDGYTF | - | - | TRBJ1-2 | TRBV29-1
CSVGGQGRYEQYF | TRBD1 | - | TRBJ2-7 | TRBV29-1
CASSSSTGSSYNEQFF | - | few | TRBJ2-1 | TRBV7-2
CASSPLAGASYNEQFF | TRBD2 | few | TRBJ2-1 | TRBV4-1
CSVVGRMHEQYF | - | - | TRBJ2-7 | TRBV29-1
CASTQFYEQYF | - | few | TRBJ2-7 | TRBV28
CASTQPSSYNEQFF | - | - | TRBJ2-1 | TRBV7-9
CASSLQQGSEQYF | TRBD1 | - | TRBJ2-7 | TRBV5-1
CASSTGTGGSDRETQYF | TRBD1 | - | TRBJ2-5 | TRBV5-1
CASSVAGVRNEQFF | TRBD2 | - | TRBJ2-1 | TRBV28
CASSLRVGGELFF | - | - | TRBJ2-2 | TRBV4-3
CSVEAGAEAFF | - | few | TRBJ1-1 | TRBV29-1
CSATINSAQHF | - | - | TRBJ1-5 | TRBV20-1
CASSLMGVTLSVRNEQFF | - | - | TRBJ2-1 | TRBV21-1
CSAPGQYGYTF | - | - | TRBJ1-2 | TRBV20-1
CASRGGGATDTQYF | - | - | TRBJ2-3 | TRBV5-4